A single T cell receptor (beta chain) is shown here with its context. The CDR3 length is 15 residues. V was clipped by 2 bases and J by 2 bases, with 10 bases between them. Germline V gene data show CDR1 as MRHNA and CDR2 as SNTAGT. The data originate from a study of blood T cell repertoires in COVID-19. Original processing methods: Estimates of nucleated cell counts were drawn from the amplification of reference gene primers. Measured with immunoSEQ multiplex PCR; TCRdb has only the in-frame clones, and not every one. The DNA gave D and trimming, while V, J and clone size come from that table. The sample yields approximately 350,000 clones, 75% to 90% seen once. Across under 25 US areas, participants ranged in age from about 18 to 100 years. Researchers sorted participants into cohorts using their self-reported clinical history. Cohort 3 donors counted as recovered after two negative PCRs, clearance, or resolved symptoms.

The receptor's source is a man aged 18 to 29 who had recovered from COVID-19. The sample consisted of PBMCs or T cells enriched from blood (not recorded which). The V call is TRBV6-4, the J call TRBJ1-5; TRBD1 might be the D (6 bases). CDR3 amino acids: CASSDLAGGNQPQHF. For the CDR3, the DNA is TGTGCCAGCAGTGACCTGGCAGGGGGCAATCAGCCCCAGCATTTT.